Detailed here is one T cell receptor (beta chain). These data come from a study of blood T cell repertoires in COVID-19. In the authors' methods: Estimates of nucleated cell counts were drawn from the amplification of reference gene primers. TCRdb's copy holds only in-frame clones and misses some; the assay was immunoSEQ multiplex PCR. V, J and clone size reflect that table, while D and trimming were determined from the DNA. The table shows about 120,000 clones, with 65% to 80% occurring only once. This CDR3 contains 14 residues. Trimming stripped 1 base from V and 4 bases from J, with 10 bases between. CDR1 and CDR2 from the germline V gene are MGHRA and YSYEKL.

The genes are TRBV4-1 and TRBJ2-5, with D hard to call. Material: peripheral blood. The TCR originated in a woman aged 60-75 years with acute or convalescent COVID-19. CDR3 nucleotide sequence: TGCGCCAGCAGCCAAGTGATGGAGCCAGAGACCCAGTACTTC. Protein product: CASSQVMEPETQYF.